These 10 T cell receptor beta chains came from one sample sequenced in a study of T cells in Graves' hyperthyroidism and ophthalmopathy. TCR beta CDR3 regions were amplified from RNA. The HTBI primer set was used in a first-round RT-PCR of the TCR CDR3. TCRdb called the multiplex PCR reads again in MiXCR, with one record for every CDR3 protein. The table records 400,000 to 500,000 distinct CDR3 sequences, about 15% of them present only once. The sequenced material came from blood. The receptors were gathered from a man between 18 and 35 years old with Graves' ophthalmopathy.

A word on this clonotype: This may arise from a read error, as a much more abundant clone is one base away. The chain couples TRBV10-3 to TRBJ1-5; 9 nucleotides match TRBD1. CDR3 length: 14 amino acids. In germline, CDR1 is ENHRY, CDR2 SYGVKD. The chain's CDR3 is CAIRQTGGNQPPHF. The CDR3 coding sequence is TGTGCCATCAGACAAACAGGGGGCAATCAGCCCCCGCATTTT.

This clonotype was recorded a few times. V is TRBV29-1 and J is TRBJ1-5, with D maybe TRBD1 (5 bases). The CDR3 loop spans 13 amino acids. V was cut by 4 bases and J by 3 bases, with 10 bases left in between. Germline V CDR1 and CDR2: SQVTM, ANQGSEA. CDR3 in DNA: TGCAGCGTTGCTTCAGGGTTCAATCAGCCCCAGCATTTT. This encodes CSVASGFNQPQHF.

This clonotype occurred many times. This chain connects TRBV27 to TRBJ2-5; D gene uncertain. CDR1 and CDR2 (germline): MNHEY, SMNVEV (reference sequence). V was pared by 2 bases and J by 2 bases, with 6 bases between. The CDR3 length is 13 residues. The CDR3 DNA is TGTGCCAGCAGTTTAATAGATCAAGAGACCCAGTACTTC. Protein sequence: CASSLIDQETQYF.

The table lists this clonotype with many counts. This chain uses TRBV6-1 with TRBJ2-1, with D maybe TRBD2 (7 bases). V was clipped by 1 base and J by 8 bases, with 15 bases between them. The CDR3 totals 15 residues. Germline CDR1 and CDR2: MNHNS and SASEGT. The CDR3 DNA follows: TGTGCCAGCAGTGAAGAGGTTGGGGGGGCCCATGAGCAGTTCTTC. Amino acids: CASSEEVGGAHEQFF.

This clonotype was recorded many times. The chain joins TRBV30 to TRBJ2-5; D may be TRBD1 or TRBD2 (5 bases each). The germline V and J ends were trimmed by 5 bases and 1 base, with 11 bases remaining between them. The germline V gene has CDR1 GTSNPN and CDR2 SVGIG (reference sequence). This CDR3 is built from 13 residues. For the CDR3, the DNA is TGTGCCTGGTCCCCAGGGAGCCAAGAGACCCAGTACTTC. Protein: CAWSPGSQETQYF.

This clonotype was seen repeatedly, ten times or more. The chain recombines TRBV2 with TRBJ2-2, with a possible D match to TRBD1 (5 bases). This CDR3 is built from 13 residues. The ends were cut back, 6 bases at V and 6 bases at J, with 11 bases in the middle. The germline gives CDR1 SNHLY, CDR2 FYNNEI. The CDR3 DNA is TGTGCCAGCAGCGCCAGGGAATCCGGGGAGCTGTTTTTT. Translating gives CASSARESGELFF.

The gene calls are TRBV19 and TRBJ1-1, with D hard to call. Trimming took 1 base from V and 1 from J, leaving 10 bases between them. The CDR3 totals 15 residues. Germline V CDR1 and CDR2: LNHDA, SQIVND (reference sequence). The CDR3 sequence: CASSIVPSENTEAFF. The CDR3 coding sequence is TGTGCCAGTAGTATAGTACCCTCGGAGAACACTGAAGCTTTCTTT.

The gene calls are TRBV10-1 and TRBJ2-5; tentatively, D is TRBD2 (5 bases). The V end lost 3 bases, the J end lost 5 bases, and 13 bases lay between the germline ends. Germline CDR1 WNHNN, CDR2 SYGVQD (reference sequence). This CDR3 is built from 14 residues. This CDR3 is CASSEPTRRETQYF. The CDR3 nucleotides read TGCGCCAGCAGTGAACCCACGAGGAGGGAGACCCAGTACTTC.

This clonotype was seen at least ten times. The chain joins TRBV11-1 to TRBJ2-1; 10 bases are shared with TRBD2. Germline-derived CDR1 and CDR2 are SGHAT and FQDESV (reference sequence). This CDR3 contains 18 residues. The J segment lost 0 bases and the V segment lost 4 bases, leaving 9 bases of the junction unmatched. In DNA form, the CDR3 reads TGTGCCAGCAGCTCCCGGACTAGCGGAAAGAGCTCCTACAATGAGCAGTTCTTC. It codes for CASSSRTSGKSSYNEQFF.

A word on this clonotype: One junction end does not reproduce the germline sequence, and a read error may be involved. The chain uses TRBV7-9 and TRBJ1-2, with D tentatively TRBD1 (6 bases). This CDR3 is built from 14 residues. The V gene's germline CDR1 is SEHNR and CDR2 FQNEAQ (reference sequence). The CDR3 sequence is CAGRHKGVSYGYTF. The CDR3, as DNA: TGTGCCGGCAGGCACAAGGGGGTCTCCTATGGCTACACCTTC.